A single sample is the source of the 17 T cell receptor beta chains below, sequenced in a study of CXCR3-negative and CXCR3-positive naive CD8 T cells (dated by TCRdb to about 2019). Study-level results and caveats: TRB CDR3s from CXCR3-positive naive cells showed higher hydrophobicity (lower Kidera factor 4), lower energy, and higher strength and volume indices than CXCR3-negative naive cells.

Data came from a NextSeq 550. The Human TCR Profiling Kit (MiLaboratory) was used to make UMI-labeled 5' RACE TRB cDNA libraries. After TCRdb reprocessed the reads, each CDR3 protein sequence was kept as one row, without DNA. This sample's table contains some 150,000 distinct CDR3 sequences. The ten largest clones take up 0.4% to 0.5% of the sample. The antigens these receptors bind are not known. The specimen was naive CXCR3+ CD8+ T cells from blood. This sample's cell subset or site label indicates: CD45RO-CCR7+CD27+CD95- naive CD8+ T cells expressing CXCR3 (TNR3+). These receptors came from a human donor in good health. Some clones in this sample may be carry-over from other donors' samples.

This chain uses TRBV29-1 with TRBJ2-1; the D gene TCRdb calls, TRBD1, cannot be checked with no DNA. CDR3 size: 14 residues. CDR1 and CDR2 from the germline V gene are SQVTM and ANQGSEA. The CDR3 sequence is CSDYRDRPYNEQFF.

The chain uses TRBV28 and TRBJ2-3; the TCRdb D gene call, TRBD1, has no DNA to confirm it. This CDR3 region has 15 residues. CDR1 is MDHEN, CDR2 SYDVKM, per germline. CDR3 residues: CASRGYRRSTDTQYF.

The CDR3 loop reads CASGDPDPRINEQFF. The chain is built from TRBV6-8 and TRBJ2-1. The CDR3 totals 15 residues. Germline values: CDR1 MNHGY, CDR2 SAAAGT.

The chain couples TRBV19 to TRBJ1-1; without DNA, the TCRdb call of TRBD1 cannot be checked. The CDR3 is 15 residues long. The germline gives CDR1 LNHDA, CDR2 SQIVND (reference sequence). CDR3: CASSLSDRGSTEAFF.

The J gene is TRBJ1-1, the V gene TRBV29-1. CDR1 SQVTM and CDR2 ANQGSEA come from the germline V gene. The CDR3 totals 11 residues. CDR3 sequence reads: CSVVVGAEAFF.

The chain carries TRBV5-6 and TRBJ1-1. This CDR3 spans 12 amino acids. Germline V gives CDR1 SGHDT, CDR2 YYEEEE. CDR3 residues: CASSPGDTEAFF.

The chain has TRBV20-1 and TRBJ2-3; TCRdb outputs TRBD2, but without DNA this stays unchecked. Germline V lookup: CDR1 DFQATT, CDR2 SNEGSKA (reference sequence). This CDR3 has 14 amino acids. CDR3 loop: CSAAGLAGADTQYF.

The chain has TRBV4-1 and TRBJ2-1; TCRdb's D call, TRBD2, is unchecked because there is no DNA. Germline V gene lookup returns CDR1 MGHRA and CDR2 YSYEKL. The CDR3 runs to 16 residues. CDR3: CASSQPTSATYNEQFF.

The genes are TRBV5-1 and TRBJ2-2; no DNA is available, so the TRBD2 call from TCRdb remains unchecked. This CDR3 has 18 residues. CDR1 and CDR2 (germline): SGHRS, YFSETQ. The CDR3: CASSPNRMTWAGTGELFF.

The gene calls are TRBV28 and TRBJ1-5. The CDR3 contains 13 residues. Germline-derived CDR1 and CDR2 are MDHEN and SYDVKM. CDR3 in amino acids: CASSLNSNQPQHF. Filled out from reference TRBV28 and TRBJ1-5, the complete variable domain reads DVKVTQSSRYLVKRTGEKVFLECVQDMDHENMFWYRQDPGLGLRLIYFSYDVKMKEKGDIPEGYSVSREKKERFSLILESASTNQTSMYLCASSLNSNQPQHFGDGTRLSIL.

The chain links TRBV28 to TRBJ1-1. The CDR3 runs to 14 residues. In germline, CDR1 is MDHEN, CDR2 SYDVKM. The CDR3 sequence: CASSLTMKNTEAFF.

The rearrangement joins TRBV4-1 to TRBJ2-3; as DNA is missing, the TRBD1 call by TCRdb cannot be tested. The CDR3 contains 17 residues. The germline V gene has CDR1 MGHRA and CDR2 YSYEKL. The CDR3 reads CASSQESAGDARDTQYF.

The rearrangement links TRBV7-9 to TRBJ2-1; TCRdb's D call of TRBD1 is untestable without DNA. There are 14 residues in the CDR3. Germline CDR1 reads SEHNR; CDR2 reads FQNEAQ (reference sequence). The CDR3 region is CASSRRQGYNEQFF.

The chain couples TRBV10-3 to TRBJ2-7. Germline assignment: CDR1 ENHRY and CDR2 SYGVKD. There are 14 residues in the CDR3. CDR3 residues: CAIREAGVFNEQYF.

J is TRBJ1-1 and V is TRBV5-6; no DNA is available, so the TRBD1 call from TCRdb remains unchecked. This CDR3 spans 14 amino acids. Per germline, CDR1 SGHDT and CDR2 YYEEEE. CDR3 residues: CASSFGTTDPEAFF. The full variable domain, its missing parts supplied by reference TRBV5-6 and TRBJ1-1, is DAGVTQSPTHLIKTRGQQVTLRCSPKSGHDTVSWYQQALGQGPQFIFQYYEEEERQRGNFPDRFSGHQFPNYSSELNVNALLLGDSALYLCASSFGTTDPEAFFGQGTRLTVV.

This chain uses TRBV7-3 with TRBJ2-2. The germline V gene has CDR1 SGHTA and CDR2 FQGTGA. The CDR3 totals 14 residues. CDR3: CASGSGGNPGELFF. Together with reference TRBV7-3 and TRBJ2-2, the CDR3 gives the full variable domain: GAGVSQTPSNKVTEKGKYVELRCDPISGHTALYWYRQSLGQGPEFLIYFQGTGAADDSGLPNDRFFAVRPEGSVSTLKIQRTERGDSAVYLCASGSGGNPGELFFGEGSRLTVL.

The V and J genes are TRBV4-1 and TRBJ2-7; the D call from TCRdb, TRBD1, cannot be confirmed without DNA. The CDR3 is 14 amino acids. Germline V gene sequence: CDR1 MGHRA, CDR2 YSYEKL. Here the CDR3 reads CASSQGSRVGEQYF.